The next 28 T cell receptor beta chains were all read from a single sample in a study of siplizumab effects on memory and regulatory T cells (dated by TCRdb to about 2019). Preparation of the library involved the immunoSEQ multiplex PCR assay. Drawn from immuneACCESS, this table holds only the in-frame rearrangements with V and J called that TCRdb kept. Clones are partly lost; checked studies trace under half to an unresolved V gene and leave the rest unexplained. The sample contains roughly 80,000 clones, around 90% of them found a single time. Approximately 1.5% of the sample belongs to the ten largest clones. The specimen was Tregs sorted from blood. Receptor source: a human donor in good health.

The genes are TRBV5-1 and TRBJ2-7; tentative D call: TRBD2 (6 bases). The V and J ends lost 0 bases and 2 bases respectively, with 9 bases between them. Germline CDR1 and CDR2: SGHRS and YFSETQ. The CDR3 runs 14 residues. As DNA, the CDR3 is TGCGCCAGCAGCTTGGTCGGGGGACCCTACGAGCAGTACTTC. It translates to CASSLVGGPYEQYF.

The CDR3 DNA sequence: TGTGCCAGCAGTGATAGGACTAGTGATGGAGATACGCAGTATTTT. Protein sequence: CASSDRTSDGDTQYF. V usage is TRBV2 and J usage is TRBJ2-3; 7 bases are a match to TRBD2. In germline, CDR1 is SNHLY, CDR2 FYNNEI. Trimming at V came to 3 bases and at J to 5 bases, leaving 8 bases not matched to a gene. The CDR3 runs 15 residues.

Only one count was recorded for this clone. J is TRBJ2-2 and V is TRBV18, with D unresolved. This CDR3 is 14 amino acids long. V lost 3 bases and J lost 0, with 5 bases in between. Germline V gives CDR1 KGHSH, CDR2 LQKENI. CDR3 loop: CASSPNTNTGELFF. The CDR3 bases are TGTGCCAGCTCACCCAATACGAACACCGGGGAGCTGTTTTTT.

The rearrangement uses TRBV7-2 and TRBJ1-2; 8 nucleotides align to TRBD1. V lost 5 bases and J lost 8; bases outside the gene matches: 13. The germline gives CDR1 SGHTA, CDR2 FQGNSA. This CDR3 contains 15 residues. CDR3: CASSTQQGDLGGYTF. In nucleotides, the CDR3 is TGTGCCAGCAGCACACAACAGGGGGACTTAGGGGGCTACACCTTC.

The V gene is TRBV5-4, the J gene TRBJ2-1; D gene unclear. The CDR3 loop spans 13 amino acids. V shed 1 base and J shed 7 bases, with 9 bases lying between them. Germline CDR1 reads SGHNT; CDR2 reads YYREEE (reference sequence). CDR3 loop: CASSLTKLNEQFF. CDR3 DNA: TGTGCCAGCAGCTTGACTAAGCTAAATGAGCAGTTCTTC.

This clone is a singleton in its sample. The CDR3 spells CASSRLAGGREQFF. The CDR3 DNA reads TGTGCCAGCAGCCGACTAGCGGGGGGGCGGGAGCAGTTCTTC. This rearrangement joins TRBV14 to TRBJ2-1, with 14 bases that match TRBD2. This CDR3 contains 14 residues. J was trimmed by 10 bases and V by 4 bases; bases with no gene match: 3. Germline CDR1 and CDR2: SGHDN and FVKESK.

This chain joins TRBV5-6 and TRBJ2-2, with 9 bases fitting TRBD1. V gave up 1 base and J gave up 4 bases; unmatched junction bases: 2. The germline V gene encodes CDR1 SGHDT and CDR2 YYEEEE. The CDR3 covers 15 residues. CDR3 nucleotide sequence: TGTGCCAGCAGCTTGTGGACAGGGGTCACCGGGGAGCTGTTTTTT. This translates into CASSLWTGVTGELFF.

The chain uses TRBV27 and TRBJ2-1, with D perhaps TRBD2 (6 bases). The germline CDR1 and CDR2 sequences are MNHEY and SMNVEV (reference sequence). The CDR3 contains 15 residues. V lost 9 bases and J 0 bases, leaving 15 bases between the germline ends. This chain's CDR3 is CASGPHGSSYNEQFF. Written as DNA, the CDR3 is TGTGCCAGTGGGCCCCACGGGAGCTCCTACAATGAGCAGTTCTTC.

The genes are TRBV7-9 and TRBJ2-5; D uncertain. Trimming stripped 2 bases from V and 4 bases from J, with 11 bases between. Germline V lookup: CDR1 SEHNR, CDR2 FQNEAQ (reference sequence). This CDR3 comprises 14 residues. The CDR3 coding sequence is TGTGCCAGCAGCTTACTTCAAGCAGTAGAGACCCAGTACTTC. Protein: CASSLLQAVETQYF.

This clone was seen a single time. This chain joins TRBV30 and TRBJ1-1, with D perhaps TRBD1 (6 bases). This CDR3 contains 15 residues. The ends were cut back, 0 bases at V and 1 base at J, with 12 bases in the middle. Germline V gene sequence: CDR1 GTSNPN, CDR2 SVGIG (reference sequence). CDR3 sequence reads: CAWSVLGGRNTEAFF. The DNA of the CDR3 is TGTGCCTGGAGTGTACTCGGGGGGCGGAACACTGAAGCTTTCTTT.

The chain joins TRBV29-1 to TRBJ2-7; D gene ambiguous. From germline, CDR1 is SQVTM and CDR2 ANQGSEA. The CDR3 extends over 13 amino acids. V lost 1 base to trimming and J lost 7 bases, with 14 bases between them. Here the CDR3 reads CSVEGGSLREQYF. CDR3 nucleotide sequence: TGCAGCGTTGAAGGCGGTAGTCTGCGAGAGCAGTACTTC.

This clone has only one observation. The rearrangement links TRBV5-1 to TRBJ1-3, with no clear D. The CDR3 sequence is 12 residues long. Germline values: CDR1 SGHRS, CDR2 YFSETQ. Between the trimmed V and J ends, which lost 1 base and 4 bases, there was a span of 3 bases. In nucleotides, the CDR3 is TGCGCCAGCAGCTTGACGGGAAACACCATATATTTT. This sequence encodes CASSLTGNTIYF.

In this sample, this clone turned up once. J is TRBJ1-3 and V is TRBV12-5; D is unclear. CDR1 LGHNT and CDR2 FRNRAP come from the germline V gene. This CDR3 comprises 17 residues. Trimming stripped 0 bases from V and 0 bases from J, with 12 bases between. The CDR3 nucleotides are TGTGCTAGTGGTTTGGTACGGCAACCGACCTCTGGAAACACCATATATTTT. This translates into CASGLVRQPTSGNTIYF.

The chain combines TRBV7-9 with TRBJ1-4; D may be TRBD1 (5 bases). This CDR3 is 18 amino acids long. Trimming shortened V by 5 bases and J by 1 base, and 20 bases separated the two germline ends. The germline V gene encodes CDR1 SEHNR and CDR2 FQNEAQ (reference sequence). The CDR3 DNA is TGTGCCAGCAGCAGGCGAGGGGAGAGTTTTTTAACTAATGAAAAACTGTTTTTT. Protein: CASSRRGESFLTNEKLFF.

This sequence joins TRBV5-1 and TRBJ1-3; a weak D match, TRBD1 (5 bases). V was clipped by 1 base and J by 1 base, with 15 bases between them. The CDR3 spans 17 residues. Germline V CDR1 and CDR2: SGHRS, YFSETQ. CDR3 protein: CASSLLTQGLSGNTIYF. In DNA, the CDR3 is TGCGCCAGCAGCTTGTTAACTCAGGGATTGTCTGGAAACACCATATATTTT.

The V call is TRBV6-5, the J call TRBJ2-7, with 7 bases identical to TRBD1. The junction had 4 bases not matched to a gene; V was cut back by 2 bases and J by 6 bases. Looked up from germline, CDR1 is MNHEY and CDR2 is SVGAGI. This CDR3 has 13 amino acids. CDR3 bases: TGTGCCAGCAGTTACGGGGGACAGCTCGAGCAGTACTTC. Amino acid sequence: CASSYGGQLEQYF.

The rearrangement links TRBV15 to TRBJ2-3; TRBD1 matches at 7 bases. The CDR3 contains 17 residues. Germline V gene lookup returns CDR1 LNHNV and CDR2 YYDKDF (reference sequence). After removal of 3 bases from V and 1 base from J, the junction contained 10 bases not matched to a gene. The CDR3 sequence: CATSRSRWGTGTDTQYF. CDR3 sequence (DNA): TGTGCCACCAGCAGGTCTCGTTGGGGGACAGGCACAGATACGCAGTATTTT.

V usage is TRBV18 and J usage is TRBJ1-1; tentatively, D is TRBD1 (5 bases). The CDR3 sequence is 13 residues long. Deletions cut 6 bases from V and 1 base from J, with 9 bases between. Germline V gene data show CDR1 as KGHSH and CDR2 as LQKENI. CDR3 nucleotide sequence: TGTGCCAGCTCTCACGACAGGAACACTGAAGCTTTCTTT. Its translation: CASSHDRNTEAFF.

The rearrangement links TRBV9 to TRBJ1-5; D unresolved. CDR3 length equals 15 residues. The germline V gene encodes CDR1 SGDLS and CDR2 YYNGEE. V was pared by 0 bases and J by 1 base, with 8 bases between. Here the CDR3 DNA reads TGTGCCAGCAGCGTAGGGACGGTGAGCAATCAGCCCCAGCATTTT. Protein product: CASSVGTVSNQPQHF.

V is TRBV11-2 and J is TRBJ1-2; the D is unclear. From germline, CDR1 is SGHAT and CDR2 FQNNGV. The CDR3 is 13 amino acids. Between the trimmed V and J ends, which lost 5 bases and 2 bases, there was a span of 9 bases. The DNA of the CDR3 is TGTGCCAGCAGCGCCAGTGGAAACTATGGCTACACCTTC. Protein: CASSASGNYGYTF.

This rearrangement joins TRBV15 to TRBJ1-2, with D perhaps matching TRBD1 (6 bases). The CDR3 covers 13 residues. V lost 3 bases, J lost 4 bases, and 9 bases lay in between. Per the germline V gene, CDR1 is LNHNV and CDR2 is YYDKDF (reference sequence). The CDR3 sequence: CATSSGGAYGYTF. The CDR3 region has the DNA TGTGCCACCAGCAGTGGGGGGGCCTATGGCTACACCTTC.

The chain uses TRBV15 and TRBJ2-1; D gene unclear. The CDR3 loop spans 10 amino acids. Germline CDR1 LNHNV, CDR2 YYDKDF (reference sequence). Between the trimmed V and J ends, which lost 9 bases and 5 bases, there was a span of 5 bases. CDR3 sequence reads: CATPHNEQFF. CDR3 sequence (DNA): TGTGCCACACCGCACAATGAGCAGTTCTTC.

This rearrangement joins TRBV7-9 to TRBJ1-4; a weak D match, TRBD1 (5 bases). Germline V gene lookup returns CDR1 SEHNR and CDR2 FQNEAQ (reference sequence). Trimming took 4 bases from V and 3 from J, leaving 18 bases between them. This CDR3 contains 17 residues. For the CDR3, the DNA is TGTGCCAGCAGCTCCCCGACAGTTGGCCGGGCTAATGAAAAACTGTTTTTT. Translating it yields CASSSPTVGRANEKLFF.

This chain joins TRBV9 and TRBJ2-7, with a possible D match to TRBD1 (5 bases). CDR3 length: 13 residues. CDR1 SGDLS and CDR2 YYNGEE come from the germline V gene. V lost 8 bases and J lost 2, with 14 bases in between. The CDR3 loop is CARPVQGAYEQYF. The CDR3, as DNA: TGTGCCAGGCCAGTGCAGGGTGCCTACGAGCAGTACTTC.

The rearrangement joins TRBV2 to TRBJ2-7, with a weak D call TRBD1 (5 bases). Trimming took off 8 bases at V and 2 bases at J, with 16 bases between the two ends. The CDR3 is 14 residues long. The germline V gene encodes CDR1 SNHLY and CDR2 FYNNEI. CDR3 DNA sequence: TGTGCCAGCGCTTTCAGGGTGCACGCCTACGAGCAGTACTTC. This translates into CASAFRVHAYEQYF.

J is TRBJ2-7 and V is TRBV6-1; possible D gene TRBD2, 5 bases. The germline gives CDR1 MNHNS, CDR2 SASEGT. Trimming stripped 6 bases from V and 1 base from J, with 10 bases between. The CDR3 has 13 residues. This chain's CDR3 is CASRKGASYEQYF. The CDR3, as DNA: TGTGCCAGCAGGAAGGGAGCGTCCTACGAGCAGTACTTC.

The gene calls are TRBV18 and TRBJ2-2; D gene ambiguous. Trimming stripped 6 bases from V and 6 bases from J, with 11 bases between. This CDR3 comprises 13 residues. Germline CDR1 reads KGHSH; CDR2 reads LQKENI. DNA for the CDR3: TGTGCCAGCTCGCTAAAGGGCGCCGGGGAGCTGTTTTTT. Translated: CASSLKGAGELFF. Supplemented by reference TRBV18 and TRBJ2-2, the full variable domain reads NAGVMQNPRHLVRRRGQEARLRCSPMKGHSHVYWYRQLPEEGLKFMVYLQKENIIDESGMPKERFSAEFPKEGPSILRIQQVVRGDSAAYFCASSLKGAGELFFGEGSRLTVL.

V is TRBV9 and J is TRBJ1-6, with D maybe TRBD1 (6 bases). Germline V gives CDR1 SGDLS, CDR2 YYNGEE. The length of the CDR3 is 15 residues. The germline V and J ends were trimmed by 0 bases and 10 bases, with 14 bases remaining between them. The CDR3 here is CASSVEGGRGSPLHF. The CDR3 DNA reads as TGTGCCAGCAGCGTAGAAGGGGGAAGAGGGTCACCCCTCCACTTT.